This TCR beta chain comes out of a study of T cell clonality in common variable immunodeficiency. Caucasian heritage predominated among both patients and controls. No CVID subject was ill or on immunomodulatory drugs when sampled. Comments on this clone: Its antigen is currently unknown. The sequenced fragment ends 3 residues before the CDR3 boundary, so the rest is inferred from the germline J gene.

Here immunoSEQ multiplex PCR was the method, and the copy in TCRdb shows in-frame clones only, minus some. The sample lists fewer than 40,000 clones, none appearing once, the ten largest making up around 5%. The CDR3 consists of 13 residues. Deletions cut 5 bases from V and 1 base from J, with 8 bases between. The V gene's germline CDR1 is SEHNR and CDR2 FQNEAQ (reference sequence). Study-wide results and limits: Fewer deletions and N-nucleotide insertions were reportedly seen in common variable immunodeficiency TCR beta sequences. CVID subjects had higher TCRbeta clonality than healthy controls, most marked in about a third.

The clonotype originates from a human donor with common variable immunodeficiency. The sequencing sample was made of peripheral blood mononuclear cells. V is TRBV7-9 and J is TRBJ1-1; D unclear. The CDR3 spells CASSLGENTEAFF. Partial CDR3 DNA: TGTGCCAGCAGCCTCGGGGAGAACACTGAA.